The next 30 T cell receptor beta chains were all read from a single sample in a study of blood T cell repertoires in COVID-19. Produced via immunoSEQ multiplex PCR; TCRdb's table is partial and in-frame only. The sample carries hundreds of thousands of clones, around 89% recorded once. Source material: peripheral blood. Source of these receptors: a woman in her twenties or thirties with acute or convalescent COVID-19.

The chain links TRBV3-1 (or the pseudogene TRBV3-2) to TRBJ2-7; possible D gene TRBD1, 6 bases. The CDR3 runs to 14 residues. From germline, CDR1 is LGHDT and CDR2 YNNKEL (reference sequence). Trimming pared 5 bases from V and 0 bases from J, leaving 11 bases between. The CDR3 nucleotides are TGTGCCAGCAGCGATCGGGACAACTCCTACGAGCAGTACTTC. It translates to CASSDRDNSYEQYF.

The rearrangement uses TRBV2 and TRBJ1-2, with D perhaps matching TRBD1 (6 bases). V was shortened by 4 bases and J by 1 base, with 10 bases between the two germline ends. Germline V gives CDR1 SNHLY, CDR2 FYNNEI. The CDR3 has 14 residues. CDR3 protein: CASSVRQVNYGYTF. The CDR3 bases are TGTGCCAGCAGTGTGCGACAGGTTAACTATGGCTACACCTTC.

The chain is built from TRBV24-1 and TRBJ2-3; weak D call: TRBD2 (6 bases). Trimming stripped 3 bases from V and 1 base from J, with 10 bases between. Germline assignment: CDR1 KGHDR and CDR2 SFDVKD. CDR3 size: 15 residues. This CDR3 reads CATSDESGGTDTQYF. In nucleotides, the CDR3 is TGTGCCACCAGTGATGAGTCGGGGGGCACAGATACGCAGTATTTT.

The CDR3 region is CASSPSAGDQPQHF. CDR3 DNA: TGTGCCAGCTCACCCTCTGCGGGGGATCAGCCCCAGCATTTT. The chain uses TRBV18 and TRBJ1-5; perhaps TRBD1 as D (5 bases). This CDR3 is 14 amino acids long. V lost 3 bases and J 5 bases, leaving 11 bases between the germline ends. Germline-derived CDR1 and CDR2 are KGHSH and LQKENI.

V usage is TRBV6-5 and J usage is TRBJ2-1, with 10 bases aligning to TRBD2. Germline trimming cut 9 bases from V and 4 bases from J; bases unmatched to any gene: 9. Germline CDR1 is MNHEY and CDR2 is SVGAGI. The length of the CDR3 is 15 residues. In DNA, the CDR3 is TGTGCCAGTAAAGGACTAGCGGAAAGTTACAATGAGCAGTTCTTC. Translated, it gives CASKGLAESYNEQFF.

The chain's CDR3 is CASSLSGQAVTGELFF. CDR3 nucleotide sequence: TGTGCCAGCAGTTTATCTGGACAGGCAGTAACCGGGGAGCTGTTTTTT. The chain links TRBV27 to TRBJ2-2, with 7 bases fitting TRBD1. V shed 0 bases and J 5 bases; nucleotides not matched to a gene: 6. The CDR3 is 16 residues long. Germline V gives CDR1 MNHEY, CDR2 SMNVEV (reference sequence).

The chain combines TRBV7-3 with TRBJ1-5, with D perhaps TRBD1 (5 bases). Germline-derived CDR1 and CDR2 are SGHTA and FQGTGA. The CDR3 spans 13 residues. The V end was cut by 2 bases, the J end by 5 bases, with 7 bases between. The CDR3 loop is CASSLEGDQPQHF. CDR3 in DNA: TGTGCCAGCAGCTTAGAAGGGGATCAGCCCCAGCATTTT.

This clone appeared once. This chain links TRBV18 with TRBJ1-1; the D gene is possibly TRBD1 (6 bases). CDR3 size: 12 residues. Per germline, CDR1 KGHSH and CDR2 LQKENI. V dropped 6 bases and J dropped 7 bases, with 12 bases sitting between them. The CDR3 DNA sequence: TGTGCCAGCTCCTACCAGGGGATTGAAGCTTTCTTT. It is translated as CASSYQGIEAFF. Drawing the rest from reference TRBV18 and TRBJ1-1, the complete variable domain is NAGVMQNPRHLVRRRGQEARLRCSPMKGHSHVYWYRQLPEEGLKFMVYLQKENIIDESGMPKERFSAEFPKEGPSILRIQQVVRGDSAAYFCASSYQGIEAFFGQGTRLTVV.

The V and J genes are TRBV3-1 (or the pseudogene TRBV3-2) and TRBJ2-3; the match to TRBD2 covers 7 bases. Trimming at V came to 0 bases and at J to 2 bases, leaving 5 bases not matched to a gene. The CDR3 covers 16 residues. Germline CDR1 reads LGHDT; CDR2 reads YNNKEL (reference sequence). Written as DNA, the CDR3 is TGTGCCAGCAGCCAAGAGGGGGGGATCCTCACAGATACGCAGTATTTT. Its translation: CASSQEGGILTDTQYF.

J is TRBJ2-3 and V is TRBV6-6; no clear D gene. This CDR3 has 13 residues. Germline lookup yields CDR1 MNHNY and CDR2 SVGAGI (reference sequence). Trimming cost V 5 bases and J 2 bases, with 8 bases left between them. Here the CDR3 reads CASSPYSTDTQYF. In DNA, the CDR3 is TGTGCCAGCAGTCCCTATTCCACAGATACGCAGTATTTT.

This clone was picked up one time. The J gene is TRBJ2-5, the V gene TRBV9, with D perhaps matching TRBD2 (7 bases). The germline V gene has CDR1 SGDLS and CDR2 YYNGEE. The CDR3 is made up of 15 amino acids. Trimming shortened V by 3 bases and J by 7 bases, and 19 bases separated the two germline ends. The CDR3 protein is CASSASRGRGATQYF. The CDR3 coding sequence is TGTGCCAGCAGCGCCTCGCGGGGGCGGGGTGCGACCCAGTACTTC.

V and J are TRBV3-1 (or the pseudogene TRBV3-2) and TRBJ1-1; D not certain. CDR3 length: 11 amino acids. Germline CDR1 is LGHDT and CDR2 is YNNKEL (reference sequence). V was pared by 8 bases and J by 4 bases, with 8 bases between. The CDR3 sequence is CASARGTEAFF. The CDR3 region has the DNA TGTGCCAGCGCCCGGGGCACTGAAGCTTTCTTT.

This chain links TRBV5-6 with TRBJ2-5; TRBD1 matches 8 bases. Per germline, CDR1 SGHDT and CDR2 YYEEEE. The CDR3 is 14 amino acids. The ends lost 1 base at V and 2 bases at J; junction bases unmatched: 1. The CDR3 region has the DNA TGTGCCAGCAGCTTGTGGACAGGGCAAGAGACCCAGTACTTC. Translation: CASSLWTGQETQYF. The full variable domain, rest sourced from reference TRBV5-6 and TRBJ2-5, is DAGVTQSPTHLIKTRGQQVTLRCSPKSGHDTVSWYQQALGQGPQFIFQYYEEEERQRGNFPDRFSGHQFPNYSSELNVNALLLGDSALYLCASSLWTGQETQYFGPGTRLLVL.

The chain recombines TRBV12-3 or TRBV12-4 with TRBJ2-7, with 8 bases matching TRBD2. Trimming cost V 7 bases and J 3 bases; bases outside gene matches: 2. The CDR3 runs to 12 residues. The CDR3 DNA is TGTGCCAGCACCACTAGCGGCTACGAGCAGTACTTC. It codes for CASTTSGYEQYF.

The chain couples TRBV7-9 to TRBJ1-1; 9 bases line up with TRBD1. The junction had 9 bases not matched to a gene; V was cut back by 5 bases and J by 11 bases. Germline values: CDR1 SEHNR, CDR2 FQNEAQ (reference sequence). The CDR3 has 13 residues. As DNA, the CDR3 is TGTGCCAGCAGCCGGGACAGGGAGCGTGAGGCTTTCTTT. It is translated as CASSRDREREAFF. The variable domain in full, with the rest retrieved from reference TRBV7-9 and TRBJ1-1, is DTGVSQNPRHKITKRGQNVTFRCDPISEHNRLYWYRQTLGQGPEFLTYFQNEAQLEKSRLLSDRFSAERPKGSFSTLEIQRTEQGDSAMYLCASSRDREREAFFGQGTRLTVV.

This chain links TRBV30 with TRBJ2-7; 7 bases map to TRBD2. The CDR3 has 14 amino acids. Germline values: CDR1 GTSNPN, CDR2 SVGIG (reference sequence). Trimming took 3 bases from V and 2 from J; bases not matched to a gene: 7. The DNA for the CDR3 is TGTGCCTGGAGACACAAGCGGGGCGCCTACGAGCAGTACTTC. It is translated as CAWRHKRGAYEQYF.

The chain employs TRBV5-6 and TRBJ2-5, with D possibly being TRBD1 (6 bases). The length of the CDR3 is 13 residues. Germline V gene data show CDR1 as SGHDT and CDR2 as YYEEEE. Deletions cut 5 bases from V and 0 bases from J, with 8 bases between. CDR3 sequence: CASSRDNQETQYF. The CDR3 coding sequence is TGTGCCAGCAGTCGGGACAACCAAGAGACCCAGTACTTC. The variable domain in full, completed from reference TRBV5-6 and TRBJ2-5, reads DAGVTQSPTHLIKTRGQQVTLRCSPKSGHDTVSWYQQALGQGPQFIFQYYEEEERQRGNFPDRFSGHQFPNYSSELNVNALLLGDSALYLCASSRDNQETQYFGPGTRLLVL.

This clone has more than one count but fewer than ten. The rearrangement joins TRBV6-6 to TRBJ1-1; D is undetermined. This CDR3 contains 14 residues. V was trimmed by 0 bases and J by 6 bases, leaving 11 bases between them. Germline-derived CDR1 and CDR2 are MNHNY and SVGAGI (reference sequence). CDR3 protein: CASSYSVGRAEAFF. CDR3 coding DNA: TGTGCCAGCAGTTACTCCGTAGGGAGGGCTGAAGCTTTCTTT.

The chain has TRBV21-1 and TRBJ2-7; TRBD2 was called by the table and not checked on the DNA. TRBV21-1 constitutes a pseudogene. The CDR3 totals 15 residues. The CDR3 sequence: CASSKRRGGLNEQYF. In DNA form, the CDR3 reads TGTGCCAGCAGCAAACGTCGGGGGGGACTTAACGAGCAGTACTTC.

The rearrangement joins TRBV5-1 to TRBJ1-2; 7 bases map to TRBD1. Germline V gene sequence: CDR1 SGHRS, CDR2 YFSETQ. V lost 2 bases, J lost 4 bases, and 8 bases stayed unmatched. The CDR3 sequence is 15 residues long. CDR3 coding DNA: TGCGCCAGCAGCTTAACGGGACAGCTTGCCTATGGCTACACCTTC. Its protein product is CASSLTGQLAYGYTF. The whole variable domain, remainder taken from reference TRBV5-1 and TRBJ1-2, is KAGVTQTPRYLIKTRGQQVTLSCSPISGHRSVSWYQQTPGQGLQFLFEYFSETQRNKGNFPGRFSGRQFSNSRSEMNVSTLELGDSALYLCASSLTGQLAYGYTFGSGTRLTVV.

The rearrangement uses TRBV5-1 and TRBJ2-3, with 9 bases fitting TRBD2. The CDR3 is made up of 17 amino acids. The germline CDR1 and CDR2 sequences are SGHRS and YFSETQ. Trimming at V came to 0 bases and at J to 2 bases, leaving 7 bases not matched to a gene. CDR3 bases: TGCGCCAGCAGCTTGGGGAGCGGGGGGACCAACACAGATACGCAGTATTTT. Protein sequence: CASSLGSGGTNTDTQYF.

The J gene is TRBJ1-6, the V gene TRBV6-6, with D possibly TRBD1 on 5 matching bases. V lost 5 bases to trimming and J lost 7 bases, with 27 bases between them. The germline CDR1 and CDR2 sequences are MNHNY and SVGAGI (reference sequence). The CDR3 consists of 19 residues. The CDR3 DNA sequence: TGTGCCAGCAGTCACCCTTCCGGACTCGGCTGGGGGGGGAATTCACCCCTCCACTTT. It codes for CASSHPSGLGWGGNSPLHF.

The rearrangement joins TRBV3-1 (or the pseudogene TRBV3-2) to TRBJ2-7; 7 bases match TRBD2. Per the germline V gene, CDR1 is LGHDT and CDR2 is YNNKEL (reference sequence). V shed 0 bases, J shed 3 bases, and the junction held 20 bases outside the gene matches. The CDR3 consists of 20 residues. CDR3 protein: CASSQETLPRGDPSLYEQYF. The CDR3 DNA is TGTGCCAGCAGCCAAGAAACCCTTCCCCGGGGGGACCCCTCTCTCTACGAGCAGTACTTC.

This clone was counted once. V is TRBV5-1 and J is TRBJ2-7; TRBD1 matches 7 bases. Germline CDR1 and CDR2: SGHRS and YFSETQ. The CDR3 extends over 13 amino acids. After removal of 3 bases from V and 3 bases from J, the junction contained 3 bases not matched to a gene. This CDR3 reads CASSSGTDYEQYF. The DNA for the CDR3 is TGCGCCAGCAGCTCCGGGACAGACTACGAGCAGTACTTC.

This clone was recorded only once. The chain couples TRBV18 to TRBJ2-1, with 9 bases that match TRBD1. V was clipped by 3 bases and J by 9 bases; unmatched bases: 9. CDR1 KGHSH and CDR2 LQKENI come from the germline V gene. This CDR3 is 15 amino acids long. The CDR3 DNA reads TGTGCCAGCTCACCTGGGACAGGGAGCGCTCCTGAGCAGTTCTTC. Residues: CASSPGTGSAPEQFF.

The V and J genes are TRBV9 and TRBJ2-3, with TRBD2 matching over 8 bases. The CDR3 runs 15 residues. Germline V CDR1 and CDR2: SGDLS, YYNGEE. Trimming removed 1 base from V and 3 bases from J; junction bases left unmatched: 4. The CDR3: CASSVYGGETDTQYF. As DNA, the CDR3 is TGTGCCAGCAGCGTATACGGGGGGGAGACAGATACGCAGTATTTT. Variable domain in full (rest from reference TRBV9 and TRBJ2-3): DSGVTQTPKHLITATGQRVTLRCSPRSGDLSVYWYQQSLDQGLQFLIQYYNGEERAKGNILERFSAQQFPDLHSELNLSSLELGDSALYFCASSVYGGETDTQYFGPGTRLTVL.

The J gene is TRBJ2-1, the V gene TRBV7-8, with D unresolved. The germline CDR1 and CDR2 sequences are SGHVS and FQNEAQ. The CDR3 extends over 11 amino acids. The ends were cut back, 5 bases at V and 10 bases at J, with 9 bases in the middle. CDR3 in amino acids: CASSTRREQFF. In DNA, the CDR3 is TGTGCCAGCAGCACTCGGAGAGAGCAGTTCTTC.

This clone was counted once. The CDR3 coding sequence is TGTGCCAGCAGGAAGGACAGGGGGGAAGAGACCCAGTACTTC. This codes for CASRKDRGEETQYF. This chain joins TRBV2 and TRBJ2-5; 10 nucleotides agree with TRBD1. Losses at the gene ends were 6 bases for V and 3 bases for J; bases not matched to a gene: 4. Germline values: CDR1 SNHLY, CDR2 FYNNEI. The CDR3 length is 14 residues. Full variable domain (rest looked up from reference TRBV2 and TRBJ2-5): EPEVTQTPSHQVTQMGQEVILRCVPISNHLYFYWYRQILGQKVEFLVSFYNNEISEKSEIFDDQFSVERPDGSNFTLKIRSTKLEDSAMYFCASRKDRGEETQYFGPGTRLLVL.

This clone was seen just once. The V and J genes are TRBV28 and TRBJ1-6, with 9 bases lining up with TRBD1. Trimming cost V 1 base and J 5 bases; bases outside gene matches: 9. The CDR3 is made up of 18 amino acids. Germline CDR1 reads MDHEN; CDR2 reads SYDVKM. The CDR3 DNA follows: TGTGCCAGCAGTTTATCCATGTTGGGACAGGGCGATAATTCACCCCTCCACTTT. It is translated as CASSLSMLGQGDNSPLHF.

With regard to this clone: This specimen includes other DNA sequences encoding the same CDR3. This chain connects TRBV6-5 to TRBJ2-7; TRBD1 matches 7 bases. The germline V gene encodes CDR1 MNHEY and CDR2 SVGAGI. The junction had 4 bases not matched to a gene; V was cut back by 6 bases and J by 2 bases. The CDR3 is made up of 13 amino acids. The CDR3 DNA sequence: TGTGCCAGCAGGCGCACAGGGGCCTACGAGCAGTACTTC. This translates into CASRRTGAYEQYF.